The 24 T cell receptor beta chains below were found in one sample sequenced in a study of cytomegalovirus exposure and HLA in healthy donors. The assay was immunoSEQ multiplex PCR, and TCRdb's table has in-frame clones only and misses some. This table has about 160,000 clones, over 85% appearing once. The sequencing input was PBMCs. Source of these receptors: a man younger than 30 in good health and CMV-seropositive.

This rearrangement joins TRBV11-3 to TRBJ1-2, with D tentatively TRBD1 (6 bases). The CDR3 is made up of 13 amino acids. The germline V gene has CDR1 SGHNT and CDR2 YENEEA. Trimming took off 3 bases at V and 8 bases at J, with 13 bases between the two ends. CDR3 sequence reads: CASSLDRLIGYTF. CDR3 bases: TGTGCCAGCAGCTTGGACAGATTGATCGGCTACACCTTC.

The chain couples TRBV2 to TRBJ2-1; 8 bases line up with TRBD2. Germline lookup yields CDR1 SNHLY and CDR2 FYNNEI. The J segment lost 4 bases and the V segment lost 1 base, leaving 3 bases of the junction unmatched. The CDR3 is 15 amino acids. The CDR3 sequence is CASSEGLAGYNEQFF. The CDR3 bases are TGTGCCAGCAGTGAAGGCCTAGCGGGTTACAATGAGCAGTTCTTC.

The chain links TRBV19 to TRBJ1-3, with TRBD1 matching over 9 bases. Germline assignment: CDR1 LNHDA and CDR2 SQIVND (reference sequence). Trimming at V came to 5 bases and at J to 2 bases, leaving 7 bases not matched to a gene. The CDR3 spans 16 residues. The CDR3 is CASSLAWTGAGNTIYF. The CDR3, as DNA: TGTGCCAGTAGTTTGGCTTGGACAGGGGCTGGAAACACCATATATTTT. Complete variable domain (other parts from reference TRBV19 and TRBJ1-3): DGGITQSPKYLFRKEGQNVTLSCEQNLNHDAMYWYRQDPGQGLRLIYYSQIVNDFQKGDIAEGYSVSREKKESFPLTVTSAQKNPTAFYLCASSLAWTGAGNTIYFGEGSWLTVV.

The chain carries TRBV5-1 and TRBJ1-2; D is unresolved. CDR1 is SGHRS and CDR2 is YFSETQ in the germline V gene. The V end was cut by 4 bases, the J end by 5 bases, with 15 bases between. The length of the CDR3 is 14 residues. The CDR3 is CASSVEAQIYGYTF. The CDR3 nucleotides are TGCGCCAGCAGCGTGGAGGCACAGATATATGGCTACACCTTC.

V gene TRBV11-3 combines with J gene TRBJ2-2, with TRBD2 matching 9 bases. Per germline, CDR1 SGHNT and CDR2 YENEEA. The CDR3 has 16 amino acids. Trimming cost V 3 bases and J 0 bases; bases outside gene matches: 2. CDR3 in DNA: TGTGCCAGCAGCTTTCTAGCGGGATCGAACACCGGGGAGCTGTTTTTT. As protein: CASSFLAGSNTGELFF.

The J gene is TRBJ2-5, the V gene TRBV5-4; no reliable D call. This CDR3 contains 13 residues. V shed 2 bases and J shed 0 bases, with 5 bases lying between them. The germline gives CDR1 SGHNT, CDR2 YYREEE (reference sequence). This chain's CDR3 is CASSFGDQETQYF. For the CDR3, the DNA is TGTGCCAGCAGCTTTGGAGACCAAGAGACCCAGTACTTC.

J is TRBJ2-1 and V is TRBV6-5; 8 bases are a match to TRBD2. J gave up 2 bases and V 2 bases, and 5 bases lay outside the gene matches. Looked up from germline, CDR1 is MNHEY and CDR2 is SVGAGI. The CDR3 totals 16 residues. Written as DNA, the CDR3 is TGTGCCAGCAGTTACGGGCCGGGAGGGCCCTACAATGAGCAGTTCTTC. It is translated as CASSYGPGGPYNEQFF.

The CDR3 loop is CASSGQGGQPQHF. The DNA of the CDR3 is TGTGCCAGCAGTGGCCAGGGAGGACAGCCCCAGCATTTT. V gene TRBV2 combines with J gene TRBJ1-5, with a possible D match to TRBD1 (5 bases). The V gene lost 4 bases and the J gene lost 7 bases, with 11 bases spanning the gap. The CDR3 length is 13 residues. Germline-derived CDR1 and CDR2 are SNHLY and FYNNEI.

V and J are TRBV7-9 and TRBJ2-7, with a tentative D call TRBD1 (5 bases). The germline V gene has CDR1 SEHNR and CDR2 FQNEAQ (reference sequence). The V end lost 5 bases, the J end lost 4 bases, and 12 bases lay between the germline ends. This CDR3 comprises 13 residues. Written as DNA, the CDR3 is TGTGCCAGCAGCCCCGGACACACTTACGAGCAGTACTTC. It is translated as CASSPGHTYEQYF. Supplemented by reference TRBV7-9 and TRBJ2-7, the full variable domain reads DTGVSQNPRHKITKRGQNVTFRCDPISEHNRLYWYRQTLGQGPEFLTYFQNEAQLEKSRLLSDRFSAERPKGSFSTLEIQRTEQGDSAMYLCASSPGHTYEQYFGPGTRLTVT.

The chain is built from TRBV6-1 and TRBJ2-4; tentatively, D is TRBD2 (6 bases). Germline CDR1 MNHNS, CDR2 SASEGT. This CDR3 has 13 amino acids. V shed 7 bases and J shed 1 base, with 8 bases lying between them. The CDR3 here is CASTGVAKNIQYF. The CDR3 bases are TGTGCCAGCACGGGGGTCGCCAAAAACATTCAGTACTTC.

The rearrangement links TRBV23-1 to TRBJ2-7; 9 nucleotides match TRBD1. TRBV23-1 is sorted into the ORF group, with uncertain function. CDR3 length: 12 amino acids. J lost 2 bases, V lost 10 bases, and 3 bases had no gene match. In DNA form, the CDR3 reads TGCGCCACGAGGACAGGGGCCTACGAGCAGTACTTC. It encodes CATRTGAYEQYF.

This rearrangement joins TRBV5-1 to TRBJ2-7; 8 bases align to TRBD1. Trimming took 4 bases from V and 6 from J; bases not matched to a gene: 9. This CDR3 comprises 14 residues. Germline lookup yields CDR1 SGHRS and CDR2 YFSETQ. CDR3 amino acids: CASSLQDRESEQYF. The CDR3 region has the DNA TGCGCCAGCAGCCTGCAGGACAGGGAGAGCGAGCAGTACTTC.

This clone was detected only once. CDR3 sequence: CASSLGDRITSSTDTQYF. The CDR3 DNA follows: TGTGCCAGCAGCTTAGGGGACAGGATTACGTCTAGCACAGATACGCAGTATTTT. The rearrangement uses TRBV5-8 and TRBJ2-3; 8 positions agree with TRBD1. Trimming at V came to 2 bases and at J to 0 bases, leaving 11 bases not matched to a gene. There are 18 residues in the CDR3. Germline V gene data show CDR1 as SGHTS and CDR2 as YDEGEE.

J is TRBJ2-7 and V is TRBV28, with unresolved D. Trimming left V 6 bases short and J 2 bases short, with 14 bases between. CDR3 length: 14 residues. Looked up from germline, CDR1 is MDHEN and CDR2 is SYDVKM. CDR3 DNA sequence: TGTGCCAGCAGGCGATCTAGAGGTGCCTACGAGCAGTACTTC. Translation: CASRRSRGAYEQYF.

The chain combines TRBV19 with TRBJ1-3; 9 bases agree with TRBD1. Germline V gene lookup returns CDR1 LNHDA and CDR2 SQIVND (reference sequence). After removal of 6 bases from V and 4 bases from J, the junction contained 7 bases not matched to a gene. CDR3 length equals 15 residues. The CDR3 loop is CASRDTGTGGNTIYF. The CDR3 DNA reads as TGTGCCAGTAGAGATACCGGGACAGGGGGAAACACCATATATTTT.

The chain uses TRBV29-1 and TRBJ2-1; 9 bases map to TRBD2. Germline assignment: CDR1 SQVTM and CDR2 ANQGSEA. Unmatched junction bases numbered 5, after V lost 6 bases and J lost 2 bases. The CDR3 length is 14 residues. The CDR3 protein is CSVRAGGPYNEQFF. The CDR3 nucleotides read TGCAGCGTCCGAGCGGGAGGCCCCTACAATGAGCAGTTCTTC.

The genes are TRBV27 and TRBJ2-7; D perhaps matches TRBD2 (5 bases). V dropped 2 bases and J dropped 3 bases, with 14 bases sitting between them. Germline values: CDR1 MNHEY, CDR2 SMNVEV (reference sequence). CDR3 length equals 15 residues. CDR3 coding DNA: TGTGCCAGCAGTTTAGGGAGTTCGACGGGCTACGAGCAGTACTTC. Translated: CASSLGSSTGYEQYF.

The CDR3 region has the DNA TGCGCCAGCAGCTTTGGACTAGCGGGCACAGATACGCAGTATTTT. Translated, it gives CASSFGLAGTDTQYF. This chain connects TRBV5-1 to TRBJ2-3, with 10 positions matching TRBD2. CDR1 is SGHRS, CDR2 YFSETQ, per germline. V trimming: 2 bases; J trimming: 1 base; junction bases outside the gene matches: 1. The CDR3 runs to 15 residues.

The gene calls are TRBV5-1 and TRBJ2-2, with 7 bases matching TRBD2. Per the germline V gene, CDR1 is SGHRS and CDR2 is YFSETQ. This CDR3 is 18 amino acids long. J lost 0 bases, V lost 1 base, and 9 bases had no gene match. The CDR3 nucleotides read TGCGCCAGCAGCTTGTGGGTTAGCGGGCGGTCGAACACCGGGGAGCTGTTTTTT. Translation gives CASSLWVSGRSNTGELFF.

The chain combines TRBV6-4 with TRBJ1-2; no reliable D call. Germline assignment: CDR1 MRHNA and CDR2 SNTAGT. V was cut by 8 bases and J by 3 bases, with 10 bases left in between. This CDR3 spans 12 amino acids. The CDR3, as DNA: TGTGCCAGCGAGCGGGGTGACTATGGCTACACCTTC. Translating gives CASERGDYGYTF.

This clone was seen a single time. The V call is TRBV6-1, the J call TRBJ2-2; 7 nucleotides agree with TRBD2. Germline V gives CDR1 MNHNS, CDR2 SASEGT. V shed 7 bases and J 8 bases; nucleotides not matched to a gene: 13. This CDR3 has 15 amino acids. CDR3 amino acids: CASTIREGYDGELFF. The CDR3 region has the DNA TGTGCCAGCACCATAAGGGAGGGGTACGATGGGGAGCTGTTTTTT.

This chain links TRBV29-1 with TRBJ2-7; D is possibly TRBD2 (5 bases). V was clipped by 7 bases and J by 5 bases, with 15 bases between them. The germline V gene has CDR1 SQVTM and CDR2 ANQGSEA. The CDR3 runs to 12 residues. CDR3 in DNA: TGCAGCGCCTTCTCCACTAGGGACGAGCAGTACTTC. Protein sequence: CSAFSTRDEQYF.

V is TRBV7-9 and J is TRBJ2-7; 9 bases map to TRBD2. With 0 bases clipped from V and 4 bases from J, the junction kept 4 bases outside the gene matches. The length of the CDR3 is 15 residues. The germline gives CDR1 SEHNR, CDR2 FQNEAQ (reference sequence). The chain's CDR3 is CASSLAAGGPYEQYF. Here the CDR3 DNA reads TGTGCCAGCAGCTTAGCGGCGGGAGGGCCATACGAGCAGTACTTC.

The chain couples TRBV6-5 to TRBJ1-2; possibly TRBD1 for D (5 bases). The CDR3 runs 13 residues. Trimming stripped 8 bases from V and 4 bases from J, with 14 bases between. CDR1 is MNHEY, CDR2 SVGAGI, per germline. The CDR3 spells CASGGGDFYGYTF. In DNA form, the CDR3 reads TGTGCCAGCGGCGGAGGGGATTTCTATGGCTACACCTTC.